This T cell receptor (beta chain) emerged from a study of cytomegalovirus exposure and HLA in healthy donors. Study-wide points: The authors later found most CMV-associated TCR beta chains appeared HLA-restricted. Per published accounts, TCR beta sequences correctly predicted the HLA-A and HLA-B alleles of most subjects. The study put 150 or so TCR beta chains on its list as cytomegalovirus-associated. Follow-up analysis found HLA locus-dependent TCR association rates, highest for DRB1 and lowest for HLA-C.

The PCR was carried out with 60 Vbeta primers and 13 Jbeta primers. TCRdb's copy holds only in-frame clones and misses some; the assay was immunoSEQ multiplex PCR. Among about 270,000 clones listed, approximately 90% were seen once. This clone came up once. Its antigen is undetermined. The CDR3 has 15 residues. V was clipped by 0 bases and J by 4 bases, with 15 bases between them. Germline CDR1 SQVTM, CDR2 ANQGSEA. The origin of this receptor is a man in his forties or fifties in good health and CMV-seropositive. Sequences were obtained from PBMCs. The chain couples TRBV29-1 to TRBJ1-2; D uncertain. This chain's CDR3 is CSVEDLHGVGYGYTF. Written as DNA, the CDR3 is TGCAGCGTTGAAGATCTTCACGGGGTTGGCTATGGCTACACCTTC. The full variable domain, rest sourced from reference TRBV29-1 and TRBJ1-2, is SAVISQKPSRDICQRGTSLTIQCQVDSQVTMMFWYRQQPGQSLTLIATANQGSEATYESGFVIDKFPISRPNLTFSTLTVSNMSPEDSSIYLCSVEDLHGVGYGYTFGSGTRLTVV.